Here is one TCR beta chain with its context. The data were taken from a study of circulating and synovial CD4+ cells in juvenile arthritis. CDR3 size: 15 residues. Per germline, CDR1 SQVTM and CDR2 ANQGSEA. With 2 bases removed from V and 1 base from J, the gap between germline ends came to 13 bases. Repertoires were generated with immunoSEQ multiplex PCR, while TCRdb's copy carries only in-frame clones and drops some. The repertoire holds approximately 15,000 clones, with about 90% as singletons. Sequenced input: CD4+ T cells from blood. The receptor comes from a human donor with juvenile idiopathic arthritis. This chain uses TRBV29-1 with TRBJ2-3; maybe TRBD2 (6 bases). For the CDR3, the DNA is TGCAGCGTTGAAATGGGGTCGGGGGGCACAGATACGCAGTATTTT. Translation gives CSVEMGSGGTDTQYF.